Below are 4 T cell receptor beta chains sequenced from a single sample in a study of T-cell memory formation after mild COVID-19. TCRdb redid the calling of the 5' RACE reads with MiXCR, one entry per CDR3 protein. The profile shows 40,000 to 60,000 distinct CDR3 sequences, around a quarter of them singletons. The sequencing sample was made of PBMCs or a T cell subset sorted from them (not recorded which). Receptors originate from a man younger than 35 who had mild COVID-19 (a few samples of this study predate the infection). Cell type and time point are not known.

The rearrangement links TRBV6-2 or TRBV6-3 to TRBJ2-7; D possibly corresponds to TRBD2 (6 bases). CDR3 length equals 14 residues. V shed 2 bases and J shed 3 bases, with 11 bases lying between them. CDR1 is MNHEY, CDR2 SVGEGT, per germline. CDR3 loop: CASSYGGVVYEQYF. CDR3 bases: TGTGCCAGCAGTTACGGCGGGGTGGTCTACGAGCAGTACTTC.

Only a few counts were recorded for this clonotype. The chain is built from TRBV4-3 and TRBJ1-1, with D unclear. The V gene lost 0 bases and the J gene lost 7 bases, with 15 bases spanning the gap. In germline, CDR1 is LGHNA, CDR2 YSLEER. The length of the CDR3 is 15 residues. The CDR3 spells CASSQDSSAAFEAFF. CDR3 nucleotides: TGCGCCAGCAGCCAAGATTCGTCAGCTGCCTTTGAAGCTTTCTTT.

This clonotype was seen only a few times. The chain joins TRBV7-2 to TRBJ2-2, with a weak D call TRBD2 (6 bases). V was cut by 1 base and J by 6 bases, with 15 bases left in between. This CDR3 is 16 amino acids long. The V gene's germline CDR1 is SGHTA and CDR2 FQGNSA. Here the CDR3 reads CASSLGPRRGPGELFF. The CDR3 DNA sequence: TGTGCCAGCAGCTTAGGTCCGAGGAGGGGCCCCGGGGAGCTGTTTTTT. Based on the CDR3 plus reference TRBV7-2 and TRBJ2-2, the full variable domain is GAGVSQSPSNKVTEKGKDVELRCDPISGHTALYWYRQSLGQGLEFLIYFQGNSAPDKSGLPSDRFSAERTGGSVSTLTIQRTQQEDSAVYLCASSLGPRRGPGELFFGEGSRLTVL.

The chain carries TRBV5-6 and TRBJ2-5; 8 bases fit TRBD1. The J segment lost 1 base and the V segment lost 2 bases, leaving 1 base of the junction unmatched. CDR1 and CDR2 (germline): SGHDT, YYEEEE. The CDR3 sequence is 14 residues long. CDR3 in DNA: TGTGCCAGCAGCTTTGGACAGGGCCAAGAGACCCAGTACTTC. Amino acid sequence: CASSFGQGQETQYF.